Listed here are 28 T cell receptor beta chains from one sample, sequenced in a study of OX40 agonist ivuxolimab in advanced cancers. Measured with immunoSEQ multiplex PCR; TCRdb has only the in-frame clones, and not every one. The sample lists roughly 100,000 clones; around nine tenths were seen once. The specimen comprised CD4+ or CD8+ T cells sorted from blood, sampled in a trial of the OX40 agonist ivuxolimab. Source of these receptors: an adult with an advanced solid tumor such as melanoma, head and neck, liver or kidney cancer.

The J gene is TRBJ1-5, the V gene TRBV6-5, with D possibly matching TRBD1 (6 bases). The CDR3 loop spans 13 amino acids. V was clipped by 4 bases and J by 3 bases, with 7 bases between them. CDR1 and CDR2 from the germline V gene are MNHEY and SVGAGI. CDR3 sequence (DNA): TGTGCCAGCAGTTCGGGGGCCAATCAGCCCCAGCATTTT. It codes for CASSSGANQPQHF.

The gene calls are TRBV27 and TRBJ1-2, with D unresolved. Deletions cut 6 bases from V and 2 bases from J, with 16 bases between. Looked up from germline, CDR1 is MNHEY and CDR2 is SMNVEV (reference sequence). The CDR3 is 15 residues long. CDR3 sequence (DNA): TGTGCCAGCAGCTCACGACTCGTCGGGAACTATGGCTACACCTTC. Amino acid sequence: CASSSRLVGNYGYTF.

V gene TRBV7-3 combines with J gene TRBJ2-3, with unresolved D. Trimming cost V 2 bases and J 3 bases, with 6 bases left between them. This CDR3 has 13 residues. The V gene's germline CDR1 is SGHTA and CDR2 FQGTGA. CDR3 region: CASSLSPTDTQYF. CDR3 bases: TGTGCCAGCAGCTTATCCCCGACAGATACGCAGTATTTT. Full variable domain (outside the CDR3, taken from reference TRBV7-3 and TRBJ2-3): GAGVSQTPSNKVTEKGKYVELRCDPISGHTALYWYRQSLGQGPEFLIYFQGTGAADDSGLPNDRFFAVRPEGSVSTLKIQRTERGDSAVYLCASSLSPTDTQYFGPGTRLTVL.

This clone was detected once. The V call is TRBV9, the J call TRBJ1-2; TRBD1 matches at 7 bases. Germline V gives CDR1 SGDLS, CDR2 YYNGEE. After removal of 4 bases from V and 1 base from J, the junction contained 4 bases not matched to a gene. The CDR3 is 14 residues long. CDR3 sequence reads: CASSRQGNNYGYTF. The CDR3 bases are TGTGCCAGCAGCCGACAGGGAAATAACTATGGCTACACCTTC.

This chain uses TRBV18 with TRBJ1-2; D gene unclear. V was clipped by 3 bases and J by 4 bases, with 3 bases between them. Germline CDR1 is KGHSH and CDR2 is LQKENI. The CDR3 covers 11 residues. CDR3 protein: CASSPSYGYTF. The CDR3 DNA sequence: TGTGCCAGCTCACCGAGCTATGGCTACACCTTC.

This chain uses TRBV7-2 with TRBJ2-2; weak D call: TRBD1 (5 bases). V was pared by 5 bases and J by 8 bases, with 12 bases between. This CDR3 is built from 13 residues. The germline V gene encodes CDR1 SGHTA and CDR2 FQGNSA. The CDR3 spells CASSANQGGELFF. CDR3 DNA sequence: TGTGCCAGCAGCGCGAATCAGGGAGGGGAGCTGTTTTTT.

The chain couples TRBV7-2 to TRBJ1-6; tentatively, D is TRBD1 (6 bases). Between the trimmed V and J ends, which lost 1 base and 7 bases, there was a span of 11 bases. CDR1 is SGHTA, CDR2 FQGNSA, per germline. The CDR3 loop spans 15 amino acids. CDR3 region: CASSLVGRGNSPLHF. CDR3 nucleotides: TGTGCCAGCAGCTTAGTGGGCAGGGGAAATTCACCCCTCCACTTT.

This rearrangement joins TRBV18 to TRBJ1-1; 7 nucleotides agree with TRBD1. This CDR3 contains 17 residues. From germline, CDR1 is KGHSH and CDR2 LQKENI. The V and J ends lost 3 bases and 0 bases, in that order; junction bases with no gene match: 10. The CDR3 DNA reads as TGTGCCAGCTCACCCCCACGGGCAGGGGGACTGAACACTGAAGCTTTCTTT. Protein sequence: CASSPPRAGGLNTEAFF.

This clone has more than one count but fewer than ten. The rearrangement links TRBV5-6 to TRBJ1-2, with a tentative D call TRBD1 (6 bases). Per the germline V gene, CDR1 is SGHDT and CDR2 is YYEEEE. The CDR3 loop spans 14 amino acids. V was shortened by 4 bases and J by 3 bases, with 13 bases between the two germline ends. For the CDR3, the DNA is TGTGCCAGCAGCCGCCAGAGGACAGACTATGGCTACACCTTC. Its translation: CASSRQRTDYGYTF.

The chain recombines TRBV5-5 with TRBJ2-7; D is undetermined. The CDR3 contains 12 residues. V lost 1 base to trimming and J lost 3 bases, with 5 bases between them. The germline V gene has CDR1 SGHKS and CDR2 YYEKEE (reference sequence). The CDR3 loop is CASSLSGYEQYF. CDR3 DNA sequence: TGTGCCAGCAGCTTGTCAGGCTACGAGCAGTACTTC.

The rearrangement links TRBV19 to TRBJ1-3, with D perhaps TRBD1 (5 bases). Germline CDR1 reads LNHDA; CDR2 reads SQIVND (reference sequence). This CDR3 is built from 13 residues. Deletions cut 8 bases from V and 2 bases from J, with 10 bases between. The CDR3 region is CASYTGPGNTIYF. The CDR3 nucleotides are TGTGCCAGTTATACAGGACCTGGAAACACCATATATTTT.

This clone has a single count. The chain uses TRBV30 and TRBJ1-4; TRBD1 aligns across 7 bases. Germline CDR1 GTSNPN, CDR2 SVGIG (reference sequence). Trimming removed 2 bases from V and 10 bases from J; junction bases left unmatched: 10. The CDR3 is 14 amino acids. CDR3 in DNA: TGTGCCTGGAGTTTCCGACAGGGTGGGCGAAAACTGTTTTTT. This translates into CAWSFRQGGRKLFF.

The chain couples TRBV6-5 to TRBJ2-7; 11 bases fit TRBD1. The CDR3 contains 15 residues. CDR1 and CDR2 (germline): MNHEY, SVGAGI. Unmatched junction bases numbered 6, after V lost 5 bases and J lost 3 bases. CDR3 region: CASSVRDRGGYEQYF. The CDR3 DNA sequence: TGTGCCAGCAGTGTCCGGGACAGGGGGGGCTACGAGCAGTACTTC.

V gene TRBV5-6 combines with J gene TRBJ2-4, with 8 bases matching TRBD2. CDR1 and CDR2 from the germline V gene are SGHDT and YYEEEE. V gave up 4 bases and J gave up 0 bases; unmatched junction bases: 6. The CDR3 has 16 amino acids. CDR3 sequence reads: CASSPSGGVAKNIQYF. CDR3 nucleotide sequence: TGTGCCAGCAGCCCCTCGGGGGGGGTAGCCAAAAACATTCAGTACTTC. The full variable domain, completed using reference TRBV5-6 and TRBJ2-4, is DAGVTQSPTHLIKTRGQQVTLRCSPKSGHDTVSWYQQALGQGPQFIFQYYEEEERQRGNFPDRFSGHQFPNYSSELNVNALLLGDSALYLCASSPSGGVAKNIQYFGAGTRLSVL.

The chain uses TRBV7-9 and TRBJ2-1; TRBD1 matches at 7 bases. The CDR3 spans 15 residues. V dropped 5 bases and J dropped 0; count of bases not matched to a gene: 4. Per germline, CDR1 SEHNR and CDR2 FQNEAQ (reference sequence). CDR3 coding DNA: TGTGCCAGCAGCCGATACAGGGGCTCCTACAATGAGCAGTTCTTC. Translated, it gives CASSRYRGSYNEQFF.

The J gene is TRBJ1-3, the V gene TRBV30; the D is unclear. Germline V gives CDR1 GTSNPN, CDR2 SVGIG (reference sequence). The V and J ends lost 2 bases and 3 bases respectively, with 11 bases between them. CDR3 length: 14 amino acids. The CDR3 nucleotides read TGTGCCTGGAGTCCTTTGGACGGTGGAAACACCATATATTTT. Translation gives CAWSPLDGGNTIYF.

CDR3 protein: CASSPTRQGYGYTF. The DNA of the CDR3 is TGTGCCAGCAGCCCCACACGACAGGGCTATGGCTACACCTTC. This rearrangement joins TRBV5-4 to TRBJ1-2; 7 bases map to TRBD1. The CDR3 is 14 residues long. Trimming took 4 bases from V and 4 from J; bases not matched to a gene: 7. Germline V gene lookup returns CDR1 SGHNT and CDR2 YYREEE (reference sequence).

The chain carries TRBV2 and TRBJ2-5, with D tentatively TRBD2 (5 bases). Trimming shortened V by 3 bases and J by 4 bases, and 9 bases separated the two germline ends. CDR1 and CDR2 from the germline V gene are SNHLY and FYNNEI. This CDR3 is 13 amino acids long. In DNA, the CDR3 is TGTGCCAGCAGTGAGACCCGGGGAGAGACCCAGTACTTC. It translates to CASSETRGETQYF.

This chain connects TRBV2 to TRBJ1-5, with a tentative D call TRBD1 (5 bases). V was cut by 5 bases and J by 1 base, with 12 bases left in between. The CDR3 is 15 residues long. The V gene's germline CDR1 is SNHLY and CDR2 FYNNEI. The CDR3 spells CASSIQGASNQPQHF. As DNA, the CDR3 is TGTGCCAGCAGTATTCAGGGTGCGAGCAATCAGCCCCAGCATTTT. Looking up the rest from reference TRBV2 and TRBJ1-5 gives the full variable domain: EPEVTQTPSHQVTQMGQEVILRCVPISNHLYFYWYRQILGQKVEFLVSFYNNEISEKSEIFDDQFSVERPDGSNFTLKIRSTKLEDSAMYFCASSIQGASNQPQHFGDGTRLSIL.

The chain employs TRBV5-1 and TRBJ2-1; TRBD2 agrees at 11 bases. This CDR3 has 14 residues. V shed 4 bases, J shed 7 bases, and the junction held 4 bases outside the gene matches. From germline, CDR1 is SGHRS and CDR2 YFSETQ. CDR3 in amino acids: CASSLLAGENEQFF. In DNA form, the CDR3 reads TGCGCCAGCAGCCTACTAGCGGGAGAGAATGAGCAGTTCTTC. Together with reference TRBV5-1 and TRBJ2-1, the CDR3 gives the full variable domain: KAGVTQTPRYLIKTRGQQVTLSCSPISGHRSVSWYQQTPGQGLQFLFEYFSETQRNKGNFPGRFSGRQFSNSRSEMNVSTLELGDSALYLCASSLLAGENEQFFGPGTRLTVL.

CDR3 coding DNA: TGTGCCAGCAGCCCTCGGGACAGGGCGAGCAATCAGCCCCAGCATTTT. This translates into CASSPRDRASNQPQHF. The chain recombines TRBV7-2 with TRBJ1-5; 9 bases are shared with TRBD1. The germline CDR1 and CDR2 sequences are SGHTA and FQGNSA. The CDR3 consists of 16 residues. V was pared by 5 bases and J by 1 base, with 6 bases of the junction left unmatched.

Only one count was recorded for this clone. V gene TRBV9 combines with J gene TRBJ1-6, with D perhaps matching TRBD1 (5 bases). Germline V gives CDR1 SGDLS, CDR2 YYNGEE. The CDR3 covers 15 residues. Deletions cut 0 bases from V and 9 bases from J, with 13 bases between. The CDR3 sequence is CASSVGFQGSSPLHF. The CDR3 nucleotides are TGTGCCAGCAGCGTAGGGTTCCAGGGCAGTTCACCCCTCCACTTT.

The chain has TRBV6-5 and TRBJ1-6, with TRBD1 identical over 8 bases. There are 15 residues in the CDR3. Germline V gene sequence: CDR1 MNHEY, CDR2 SVGAGI. The junction had 11 bases not matched to a gene; V was cut back by 6 bases and J by 10 bases. CDR3 coding DNA: TGTGCCAGCAGATCGGACAGGGTTGGGAGATCACCCCTCCACTTT. Encoded protein: CASRSDRVGRSPLHF.

The V and J genes are TRBV18 and TRBJ1-3; D gene unclear. V shed 3 bases and J shed 9 bases, with 24 bases lying between them. The CDR3 runs 17 residues. Germline V gene data show CDR1 as KGHSH and CDR2 as LQKENI. CDR3 sequence reads: CASSPNYAVTRPSTIYF. CDR3 nucleotide sequence: TGTGCCAGCTCACCGAATTATGCGGTTACCCGTCCAAGCACCATATATTTT.

V gene TRBV7-2 combines with J gene TRBJ2-1; the D gene is possibly TRBD1 (5 bases). This CDR3 has 14 amino acids. Trimming cost V 5 bases and J 7 bases, with 15 bases left between them. Germline V gene data show CDR1 as SGHTA and CDR2 as FQGNSA. Here the CDR3 reads CASSPWGARNEQFF. The CDR3, as DNA: TGTGCCAGCAGCCCCTGGGGCGCTAGGAATGAGCAGTTCTTC.

The CDR3 DNA follows: TGTGCCAGCAGAGGGGACAGCAGCTCCTACGAGCAGTACTTC. Its translation: CASRGDSSSYEQYF. V gene TRBV25-1 combines with J gene TRBJ2-7, with TRBD1 matching 7 bases. This CDR3 is 14 amino acids long. Germline assignment: CDR1 MGHDK and CDR2 SYGVNS. The ends lost 6 bases at V and 0 bases at J; junction bases unmatched: 5.

The chain employs TRBV6-5 and TRBJ1-2, with a possible D match to TRBD1 (6 bases). The germline V and J ends were trimmed by 6 bases and 8 bases, with 13 bases remaining between them. Germline lookup yields CDR1 MNHEY and CDR2 SVGAGI. The CDR3 runs to 12 residues. The CDR3 coding sequence is TGTGCCAGCAGGAAGGCAGGGGAAGGCTACACCTTC. This encodes CASRKAGEGYTF.

The chain employs TRBV30 and TRBJ1-2, with D tentatively TRBD1 (6 bases). The CDR3 covers 15 residues. Looked up from germline, CDR1 is GTSNPN and CDR2 is SVGIG (reference sequence). V lost 4 bases to trimming and J lost 4 bases, with 19 bases between them. The CDR3 reads CAWIQGQSYTYGYTF. CDR3 DNA: TGTGCCTGGATCCAAGGACAGTCTTATACCTATGGCTACACCTTC.